This is a list of T cell receptor beta chains from one sample in a study of T cell repertoires in ileal Crohn's disease. This table comes from immunoSEQ multiplex PCR, and its TCRdb copy is limited to in-frame clones, with some not included. The sample has about 13,000 clones; about 77% are singletons. Material for sequencing was ileal tissue. The source is an adult with Crohn's disease. Each CDR3 is given with its conserved first and last residue. The D gene is left open where the match is weak. Size is stated for part of the rows, as once, few or many counts, or as a class when the clone is expanded.

D: TRBD2; size: .; V: TRBV5-1; J: TRBJ2-7; CDR3: CASSLAGLASGAYEQYF; DNA: TGCGCCAGCAGCTTGGCCGGGTTGGCTAGCGGGGCCTACGAGCAGTACTTC
D: TRBD1; size: few; V: TRBV2; J: TRBJ1-5; CDR3: CASLGDRAGQPQHF; DNA: TGTGCCAGCTTGGGGGACAGGGCAGGGCAGCCCCAGCATTTT
D: TRBD1; size: .; V: TRBV4-2; J: TRBJ2-7; CDR3: CASSQVPKWTGNYEQYF; DNA: TGTGCCAGCAGCCAAGTCCCCAAATGGACAGGGAACTACGAGCAGTACTTC
D: .; size: .; V: TRBV6-4; J: TRBJ2-3; CDR3: CASSDGQTGTDTQYF; DNA: TGTGCCAGCAGTGACGGACAGACCGGCACAGATACGCAGTATTTT
D: TRBD2; size: .; V: TRBV6-5; J: TRBJ2-7; CDR3: CASSYSGTSGGNEQYF; DNA: TGTGCCAGCAGTTATTCCGGGACTAGCGGGGGCAACGAGCAGTACTTC
D: TRBD2; size: .; V: TRBV5-4; J: TRBJ2-7; CDR3: CASSTGTSAVLEQYF; DNA: TGTGCCAGCAGCACAGGGACTAGCGCCGTATTGGAGCAGTACTTC
D: TRBD1; size: .; V: TRBV13; J: TRBJ1-2; CDR3: CASSSSGGAYYGYTF; DNA: TGTGCCAGCAGCTCCTCAGGGGGCGCGTACTATGGCTACACCTTC
D: .; size: .; V: TRBV7-9; J: TRBJ1-5; CDR3: CASRPSPQFSNQPQHF; DNA: TGTGCCAGCAGGCCTTCCCCACAGTTTAGCAATCAGCCCCAGCATTTT
D: TRBD1; size: .; V: TRBV2; J: TRBJ2-7; CDR3: CASRGTGGYEQYF; DNA: TGTGCCAGCAGAGGGACAGGGGGATACGAGCAGTACTTC
D: .; size: .; V: TRBV7-3; J: TRBJ2-3; CDR3: CASSVRGGLTDTQYF; DNA: TGTGCCAGCAGCGTTAGGGGGGGCCTCACAGATACGCAGTATTTT
D: TRBD1; size: once; V: TRBV10-3; J: TRBJ2-1; CDR3: CALWTGEGREQFF; DNA: TGTGCCCTTTGGACAGGGGAGGGAAGGGAGCAGTTCTTC
D: TRBD2; size: .; V: TRBV5-1; J: TRBJ2-7; CDR3: CASSTGTSVNEQYF; DNA: TGCGCCAGCAGCACCGGGACTAGCGTTAACGAGCAGTACTTC
D: TRBD1; size: .; V: TRBV5-5; J: TRBJ1-1; CDR3: CASSFTWTGMNTEAFF; DNA: TGTGCCAGCAGCTTTACATGGACAGGGATGAACACTGAAGCTTTCTTT
D: TRBD1; size: .; V: TRBV5-1; J: TRBJ1-1; CDR3: CASSLAGGSTEAFF; DNA: TGCGCCAGCAGCTTGGCAGGGGGGAGCACTGAAGCTTTCTTT
D: .; size: .; V: TRBV10-1; J: TRBJ2-7; CDR3: CASSEGLAAPYEQYF; DNA: TGCGCCAGCAGTGAGGGGTTAGCCGCGCCCTACGAGCAGTACTTC
D: TRBD1; size: .; V: TRBV29-1; J: TRBJ1-1; CDR3: CSDQTGAAFF; DNA: TGCAGCGACCAGACAGGGGCAGCTTTCTTT
D: .; size: .; V: TRBV5-4; J: TRBJ1-2; CDR3: CASSLCSICGYTF; DNA: TGTGCCAGCAGCTTGTGCAGTATCTGTGGCTACACCTTC
D: TRBD1; size: .; V: TRBV6-1; J: TRBJ2-3; CDR3: CASSEGPLQGAPADTQYF; DNA: TGTGCCAGCAGTGAAGGCCCTTTACAGGGGGCGCCGGCAGATACGCAGTATTTT
D: .; size: .; V: TRBV6-1; J: TRBJ1-1; CDR3: CASRPRGSLNTEAFF; DNA: TGTGCCAGCAGGCCCCGGGGGAGTTTGAACACTGAAGCTTTCTTT
D: TRBD2; size: once; V: TRBV5-1; J: TRBJ2-5; CDR3: CASSLNSREGETQYF; DNA: TGCGCCAGCAGCTTGAACTCCCGGGAGGGAGAGACCCAGTACTTC